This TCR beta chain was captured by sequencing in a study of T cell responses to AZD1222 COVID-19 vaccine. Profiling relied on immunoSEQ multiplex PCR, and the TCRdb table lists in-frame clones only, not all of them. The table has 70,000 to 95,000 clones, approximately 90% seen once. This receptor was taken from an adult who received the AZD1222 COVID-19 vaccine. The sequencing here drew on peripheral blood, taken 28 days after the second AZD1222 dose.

As DNA, the CDR3 is TGTGCCAGCAGCCCATTGAGTTCGGTTTCCTCTGGAAACACCATATATTTT. Translated: CASSPLSSVSSGNTIYF. The gene calls are TRBV7-2 and TRBJ1-3; D is undetermined. Germline assignment: CDR1 SGHTA and CDR2 FQGNSA. The ends were cut back, 5 bases at V and 0 bases at J, with 17 bases in the middle. This CDR3 comprises 17 residues.